This TCR beta chain was observed in a study of cytomegalovirus exposure and HLA in healthy donors. General study findings and limits: The authors enumerated over 150 TCR beta chains as linked to cytomegalovirus. According to reports, the classifier identified cytomegalovirus status with high specificity and sensitivity.

In germline, CDR1 is LGHNA, CDR2 YNFKEQ. The CDR3 spans 14 residues. V lost 4 bases, J lost 3 bases, and 0 bases stayed unmatched. A note on this clone: Its antigen is as yet unknown.

13 Jbeta primers and 60 Vbeta primers were used for the PCR. The assay was immunoSEQ multiplex PCR, and TCRdb's table has in-frame clones only and misses some. The data contain about 100,000 clones, about 62% of them singletons. This clonotype originated in a human donor in good health. Sample: PBMCs. V and J are TRBV4-2 and TRBJ2-5; 12 bases map to TRBD2. CDR3 in amino acids: CASSRTSGKETQYF. DNA for the CDR3: TGTGCCAGCAGCCGGACTAGCGGGAAAGAGACCCAGTACTTC.